This T cell receptor (beta chain) was captured by sequencing in a study of blood T cell repertoires in COVID-19. Study at large: PBMCs, B-cell-depleted T cells, or T cells were the source of the cDNA or gDNA that made up the material.

The assay was immunoSEQ multiplex PCR, and TCRdb's table has in-frame clones only and misses some. The sample yields approximately 270,000 clones, more than 85% seen once. Trimming took off 0 bases at V and 4 bases at J, with 13 bases between the two ends. This CDR3 has 16 residues. Germline CDR1 GTSNPN, CDR2 SVGIG (reference sequence). The sample comprised peripheral blood. The chain carries TRBV30 and TRBJ1-6; no clear D. The sequence was collected from a man aged 25-45 years with acute or convalescent COVID-19. The CDR3: CAWSVLGMRYNSPLHF. CDR3 nucleotide sequence: TGTGCCTGGAGTGTACTAGGCATGAGGTATAATTCACCCCTCCACTTT.